Below are 20 T cell receptor beta chains sequenced from a single sample in a study of blood T cell repertoires in COVID-19. Measured with immunoSEQ multiplex PCR; TCRdb has only the in-frame clones, and not every one. The sample contains roughly 50,000 clones, roughly nine tenths of which appear only once. The sequencing sample was made of peripheral blood. The receptor set was obtained from a human donor in a cohort sampled during active COVID-19.

This clone was observed a handful of times. The chain links TRBV11-2 to TRBJ2-7; D is possibly TRBD1 (7 bases). CDR1 SGHAT and CDR2 FQNNGV come from the germline V gene. The CDR3 sequence is 15 residues long. V lost 5 bases, J lost 2 bases, and 16 bases lay in between. The CDR3 is CASSRRGRGAYEQYF. DNA of the CDR3: TGTGCCAGCAGCCGGAGGGGGCGCGGAGCCTACGAGCAGTACTTC.

The genes are TRBV6-2 or TRBV6-3 and TRBJ1-1; D not certain. Trimming cost V 2 bases and J 1 base, with 11 bases left between them. The length of the CDR3 is 15 residues. CDR1 MNHEY and CDR2 SVGEGT come from the germline V gene. In DNA, the CDR3 is TGTGCCAGCAGTTACACCCGGGGAGCGAACACTGAAGCTTTCTTT. Its protein product is CASSYTRGANTEAFF.

The rearrangement uses TRBV11-2 and TRBJ1-2, with TRBD1 identical over 8 bases. The CDR3 has 18 residues. J lost 8 bases, V lost 5 bases, and 22 bases had no gene match. CDR1 is SGHAT, CDR2 FQNNGV, per germline. CDR3: CASSLSKWGGQGMGGYTF. CDR3 in DNA: TGTGCCAGCAGCCTCTCTAAATGGGGTGGACAGGGCATGGGAGGCTACACCTTC.

This sequence joins TRBV2 and TRBJ1-4; no firm D call. Per the germline V gene, CDR1 is SNHLY and CDR2 is FYNNEI. The CDR3 is 17 residues long. Trimming took 5 bases from V and 7 from J, leaving 23 bases between them. The CDR3 spells CASSRSPGERRAEKLFF. CDR3 DNA: TGTGCCAGCAGTCGGTCACCCGGGGAGCGTCGAGCTGAAAAACTGTTTTTT.

The V and J genes are TRBV7-2 and TRBJ2-2, with no clear D. Trimming cost V 5 bases and J 0 bases, with 10 bases left between them. CDR1 is SGHTA, CDR2 FQGNSA, per germline. The CDR3 spans 15 residues. In nucleotides, the CDR3 is TGTGCCAGCAGCCGCGACAATACGAACACCGGGGAGCTGTTTTTT. This encodes CASSRDNTNTGELFF.

The chain carries TRBV30 and TRBJ1-5, with D hard to call. Germline CDR1 and CDR2: GTSNPN and SVGIG (reference sequence). Trimming stripped 5 bases from V and 4 bases from J, with 9 bases between. The CDR3 is 12 amino acids. The CDR3 protein is CAWADTNQPQHF. DNA of the CDR3: TGTGCCTGGGCTGACACTAATCAGCCCCAGCATTTT. Based on the CDR3 plus reference TRBV30 and TRBJ1-5, the full variable domain is SQTIHQWPATLVQPVGSPLSLECTVEGTSNPNLYWYRQAAGRGLQLLFYSVGIGQISSEVPQNLSASRPQDRQFILSSKKLLLSDSGFYLCAWADTNQPQHFGDGTRLSIL.

The rearrangement uses TRBV4-1 and TRBJ1-6; D remains unclear. The CDR3 covers 18 residues. With 1 base removed from V and 4 bases from J, the gap between germline ends came to 17 bases. CDR1 is MGHRA and CDR2 is YSYEKL in the germline V gene. Here the CDR3 reads CASSQAAGGSRYNSPLHF. CDR3 DNA sequence: TGCGCCAGCAGCCAAGCCGCTGGCGGCAGCCGATATAATTCACCCCTCCACTTT.

The chain recombines TRBV6-5 with TRBJ1-2; D may be TRBD1 (6 bases). V was shortened by 6 bases and J by 0 bases, with 11 bases between the two germline ends. The CDR3 is 14 residues long. Germline CDR1 MNHEY, CDR2 SVGAGI. Here the CDR3 reads CASRRTVANYGYTF. The DNA of the CDR3 is TGTGCCAGCAGAAGGACAGTAGCTAACTATGGCTACACCTTC.

The chain joins TRBV10-2 to TRBJ2-5; TRBD2 aligns across 7 bases. V was pared by 5 bases and J by 4 bases, with 4 bases of the junction left unmatched. CDR1 is WSHSY and CDR2 is SAAADI in the germline V gene. The CDR3 has 13 amino acids. The CDR3 here is CASSLLARETQYF. The CDR3 DNA reads as TGCGCCAGCAGTTTACTAGCGCGAGAGACCCAGTACTTC.

The chain links TRBV7-2 to TRBJ2-7, with a possible D match to TRBD2 (5 bases). V dropped 4 bases and J dropped 1 base, with 8 bases sitting between them. There are 13 residues in the CDR3. CDR1 and CDR2 (germline): SGHTA, FQGNSA. CDR3 residues: CASSSGSSYEQYF. DNA of the CDR3: TGTGCCAGCAGCTCGGGGTCTTCCTACGAGCAGTACTTC.

This chain links TRBV30 with TRBJ1-5, with TRBD1 as a possible D gene (6 bases). V gave up 7 bases and J gave up 3 bases, with 28 bases separating them. CDR3 length equals 18 residues. The germline V gene encodes CDR1 GTSNPN and CDR2 SVGIG (reference sequence). The CDR3: CASLRKSGTRQDNQPQHF. The CDR3 region has the DNA TGTGCCTCATTAAGGAAAAGCGGTACCCGACAGGACAATCAGCCCCAGCATTTT.

The J gene is TRBJ2-1, the V gene TRBV10-3; tentatively, D is TRBD2 (6 bases). Trimming took 4 bases from V and 0 from J, leaving 13 bases between them. CDR3 length equals 16 residues. Germline CDR1 reads ENHRY; CDR2 reads SYGVKD. CDR3 nucleotides: TGTGCCATCAGTGCGGACCTAGCGAGCTCCTACAATGAGCAGTTCTTC. Residues: CAISADLASSYNEQFF.

The V gene is TRBV4-2, the J gene TRBJ2-1, with D unclear. CDR3 length equals 12 residues. Germline V gene data show CDR1 as LGHNA and CDR2 as YNFKEQ. The germline V and J ends were trimmed by 1 base and 6 bases, with 4 bases remaining between them. CDR3 bases: TGTGCCAGCAGCCAAGTCGGCAATGAGCAGTTCTTC. Amino acid sequence: CASSQVGNEQFF.

The chain uses TRBV30 and TRBJ1-4, with 7 positions matching TRBD1. CDR1 is GTSNPN and CDR2 is SVGIG in the germline V gene (reference sequence). The V segment lost 3 bases and the J segment 6 bases; nucleotides outside the gene matches: 7. This CDR3 comprises 14 residues. CDR3 residues: CAWSSGGLYEKLFF. The CDR3 nucleotides read TGTGCCTGGAGCTCAGGGGGTCTCTATGAAAAACTGTTTTTT.

The V and J genes are TRBV6-4 and TRBJ1-5, with D perhaps TRBD1 (6 bases). The length of the CDR3 is 18 residues. Trimming took off 0 bases at V and 1 base at J, with 16 bases between the two ends. CDR1 and CDR2 from the germline V gene are MRHNA and SNTAGT. Written as DNA, the CDR3 is TGTGCCAGCAGTGACTCCGCCCCCCCGAGGGGGAGCAATCAGCCCCAGCATTTT. This translates into CASSDSAPPRGSNQPQHF.

In DNA, the CDR3 is TGTGCCAGCAGCTTAGCCCCCCACAGGGCCGTCTACGAGCAGTACTTC. Protein product: CASSLAPHRAVYEQYF. The rearrangement links TRBV11-3 to TRBJ2-7; D possibly corresponds to TRBD1 (6 bases). Germline CDR1 is SGHNT and CDR2 is YENEEA. Trimming removed 1 base from V and 3 bases from J, with 16 bases in between. This CDR3 region has 16 residues.

The CDR3 loop reads CASSKIYRGAYEQYF. The CDR3 nucleotides are TGTGCCAGCAGCAAAATTTACAGGGGGGCCTACGAGCAGTACTTC. The V and J genes are TRBV14 and TRBJ2-7, with 8 bases that match TRBD1. The V and J ends lost 5 bases and 2 bases, in that order; junction bases with no gene match: 8. The CDR3 loop spans 15 amino acids. CDR1 is SGHDN, CDR2 FVKESK, per germline.

This clone is a singleton in its sample. The CDR3 region has the DNA TGTGCCTGGACTGGGGACAGGGCGGGTCCCCAGCATTTT. It translates to CAWTGDRAGPQHF. This chain connects TRBV30 to TRBJ1-5; 9 bases are shared with TRBD1. This CDR3 is 13 amino acids long. J lost 10 bases, V lost 4 bases, and 8 bases had no gene match. Germline V gives CDR1 GTSNPN, CDR2 SVGIG (reference sequence). Drawing the rest from reference TRBV30 and TRBJ1-5, the complete variable domain is SQTIHQWPATLVQPVGSPLSLECTVEGTSNPNLYWYRQAAGRGLQLLFYSVGIGQISSEVPQNLSASRPQDRQFILSSKKLLLSDSGFYLCAWTGDRAGPQHFGDGTRLSIL.

This clone was detected only a few times. This chain links TRBV4-3 with TRBJ1-1, with D unresolved. Germline V gives CDR1 LGHNA, CDR2 YSLEER. V lost 1 base, J lost 1 base, and 7 bases lay in between. The CDR3 spans 14 residues. The CDR3 nucleotides read TGCGCCAGCAGCCAAGCTGGAGGGAACACTGAAGCTTTCTTT. This encodes CASSQAGGNTEAFF.

V usage is TRBV27 and J usage is TRBJ2-7; D gene unclear. The germline V gene encodes CDR1 MNHEY and CDR2 SMNVEV (reference sequence). Trimming took off 1 base at V and 2 bases at J, with 9 bases between the two ends. This CDR3 has 14 residues. CDR3 in amino acids: CASSLWAAPYEQYF. CDR3 in DNA: TGTGCCAGCAGTTTATGGGCAGCCCCCTACGAGCAGTACTTC.